Below, one T cell receptor (beta chain) is given with its context. What it binds is unknown. Each and every patient relapsed after autologous stem cell transplantation, and patients got differing brentuximab vedotin exposure. Patients' outcomes at their best amounted to complete response, partial response or progressive disease. This CDR3 comprises 14 residues. Germline lookup yields CDR1 MNHNS and CDR2 SASEGT. Generated by immunoSEQ multiplex PCR, the TCRdb table keeps only in-frame clones and is missing some. The data show under 80,000 clones, with about 64% seen just once and about 9.8% held by the top ten. The data were obtained in a study of PD-1 blockade in classical Hodgkin lymphoma. In the study overall: Patients were given intravenous nivolumab, 3 mg/kg, every 2 weeks. General study results and limits: Patients who initiated nivolumab within 1 year of ASCT were excluded.

The material was peripheral blood mononuclear cells (PBMCs), obtained before the second cycle of nivolumab. The source is a human donor with classical Hodgkin lymphoma. This chain uses TRBV6-1 with TRBJ2-5, with D possibly being TRBD1 (5 bases). The last part of the DNA fits TRBJ2-7 better; the J call may be wrong. The CDR3 protein is CASSERGSLYEQYF. CDR3 bases: TGTGCCAGCAGTGAAAGGGGTTCTCTCTACGAGCAGTACTTC.